These 23 T cell receptor beta chains share one sample of origin, sequenced in a study of cytomegalovirus exposure and HLA in healthy donors. TCRdb's table, derived via immunoSEQ multiplex PCR, lists solely in-frame clones and lacks some. Of about 110,000 clones in the sample, about 85% are singletons; the top ten hold over 2.5%. Sequences were obtained from PBMCs. The source is a woman under 30 in good health and CMV-seronegative.

This sequence joins TRBV10-2 and TRBJ2-7; perhaps TRBD2 as D (6 bases). The germline V gene encodes CDR1 WSHSY and CDR2 SAAADI. Trimming took off 2 bases at V and 7 bases at J, with 6 bases between the two ends. This CDR3 contains 11 residues. The CDR3 here is CASSERGEQYF. CDR3 in DNA: TGCGCCAGCAGTGAGCGGGGGGAGCAGTACTTC.

The chain couples TRBV7-6 to TRBJ2-5; TRBD2 might be the D (7 bases). Per germline, CDR1 SGHVS and CDR2 FNYEAQ. V lost 5 bases to trimming and J lost 2 bases, with 21 bases between them. This CDR3 spans 17 amino acids. CDR3 sequence: CASSPGPRGAGQETQYF. In nucleotides, the CDR3 is TGTGCCAGCAGCCCCGGGCCTCGGGGGGCGGGGCAAGAGACCCAGTACTTC.

V usage is TRBV6-5 and J usage is TRBJ1-2; TRBD1 agrees at 8 bases. The germline gives CDR1 MNHEY, CDR2 SVGAGI. V was pared by 4 bases and J by 6 bases, with 10 bases of the junction left unmatched. The CDR3 covers 15 residues. This CDR3 reads CASSSPTGGKDGYTF. Written as DNA, the CDR3 is TGTGCCAGCAGTTCTCCAACAGGGGGGAAAGATGGCTACACCTTC.

The J gene is TRBJ2-7, the V gene TRBV25-1, with D perhaps TRBD2 (6 bases). There are 16 residues in the CDR3. The germline V gene encodes CDR1 MGHDK and CDR2 SYGVNS. With 4 bases removed from V and 0 bases from J, the gap between germline ends came to 16 bases. This CDR3 is CASSVPAGTGSYEQYF. The DNA for the CDR3 is TGTGCCAGCAGTGTCCCCGCCGGGACTGGCTCCTACGAGCAGTACTTC.

The chain has TRBV28 and TRBJ1-5; tentative D call: TRBD1 (5 bases). Germline CDR1 and CDR2: MDHEN and SYDVKM. V gave up 7 bases and J gave up 1 base, with 14 bases separating them. The CDR3 is 15 amino acids. The CDR3 loop reads CASTGGGVSNQPQHF. The CDR3 bases are TGTGCCAGCACTGGGGGAGGGGTAAGCAATCAGCCCCAGCATTTT.

The rearrangement links TRBV6-4 to TRBJ1-1, with D hard to call. The CDR3 has 16 residues. Trimming removed 4 bases at V and 1 base at J, with 16 bases between. Looked up from germline, CDR1 is MRHNA and CDR2 is SNTAGT. CDR3 loop: CASSVLPREENTEAFF. In nucleotides, the CDR3 is TGTGCCAGCAGTGTTCTCCCCCGGGAAGAGAACACTGAAGCTTTCTTT.

This chain uses TRBV5-6 with TRBJ2-2, with TRBD1 matching 8 bases. The ends lost 1 base at V and 4 bases at J; junction bases unmatched: 9. The CDR3 length is 17 residues. Germline values: CDR1 SGHDT, CDR2 YYEEEE. The CDR3 region is CASSLPLTGAGTGELFF. DNA for the CDR3: TGTGCCAGCAGCTTGCCGTTGACAGGGGCGGGCACCGGGGAGCTGTTTTTT.

The rearrangement links TRBV7-6 to TRBJ2-5, with TRBD2 as a possible D gene (5 bases). Germline V gene lookup returns CDR1 SGHVS and CDR2 FNYEAQ. CDR3 length: 12 residues. V was clipped by 6 bases and J by 5 bases, with 10 bases between them. This CDR3 is CASSQTGETQYF. DNA of the CDR3: TGTGCCAGCAGTCAAACGGGGGAGACCCAGTACTTC.

The V and J genes are TRBV5-1 and TRBJ2-5; a weak D match, TRBD1 (5 bases). The germline CDR1 and CDR2 sequences are SGHRS and YFSETQ. This CDR3 is built from 14 residues. The ends were cut back, 0 bases at V and 5 bases at J, with 11 bases in the middle. Here the CDR3 DNA reads TGCGCCAGCAGCTTGGCGTTAGGGGCTGAGACCCAGTACTTC. It encodes CASSLALGAETQYF.

The chain combines TRBV7-9 with TRBJ2-7; D remains unclear. This CDR3 comprises 13 residues. Germline V lookup: CDR1 SEHNR, CDR2 FQNEAQ (reference sequence). Deletions cut 1 base from V and 3 bases from J, with 7 bases between. The CDR3 bases are TGTGCCAGCAGCTTAGTCAACAGCTACGAGCAGTACTTC. It encodes CASSLVNSYEQYF.

The chain couples TRBV6-4 to TRBJ1-2; D remains ambiguous. V dropped 4 bases and J dropped 7 bases, with 16 bases sitting between them. The CDR3 length is 14 residues. CDR1 is MRHNA and CDR2 is SNTAGT in the germline V gene. The CDR3 reads CASSVYSGEGGYTF. The CDR3 DNA reads TGTGCCAGCAGTGTCTACAGTGGAGAGGGTGGCTACACCTTC.

This rearrangement joins TRBV5-6 to TRBJ1-4, with D possibly being TRBD1 (6 bases). This CDR3 is 16 amino acids long. Deletions cut 5 bases from V and 7 bases from J, with 21 bases between. Germline lookup yields CDR1 SGHDT and CDR2 YYEEEE. DNA of the CDR3: TGTGCCAGCAGTCCATCGCAGGGGTTTACGTCTGAAAAACTGTTTTTT. Translated: CASSPSQGFTSEKLFF.

The CDR3 DNA is TGTGCCCGGCGGACAGGGGGGCCTTCGGGGGCCAACGTCCTGACTTTC. Its protein is CARRTGGPSGANVLTF. The gene calls are TRBV30 and TRBJ2-6; 10 bases match TRBD1. Germline V gene sequence: CDR1 GTSNPN, CDR2 SVGIG (reference sequence). Losses at the gene ends were 8 bases for V and 4 bases for J; bases not matched to a gene: 11. The CDR3 loop spans 16 amino acids.

This chain links TRBV9 with TRBJ1-2; D ambiguous. The germline CDR1 and CDR2 sequences are SGDLS and YYNGEE. Trimming removed 1 base from V and 4 bases from J, with 14 bases in between. This CDR3 contains 15 residues. This CDR3 reads CASSVFGDLSYGYTF. The DNA of the CDR3 is TGTGCCAGCAGCGTATTCGGGGATCTTAGCTATGGCTACACCTTC.

The genes are TRBV2 and TRBJ1-2; the match to TRBD1 covers 11 bases. Trimming at V came to 3 bases and at J to 4 bases, leaving 4 bases not matched to a gene. This CDR3 has 15 residues. CDR1 is SNHLY, CDR2 FYNNEI, per germline. The DNA of the CDR3 is TGTGCCAGCAGTGATCCCGGGACAGGGGGCTATGGCTACACCTTC. Protein sequence: CASSDPGTGGYGYTF.

V gene TRBV2 combines with J gene TRBJ1-3; the D gene is possibly TRBD1 (6 bases). V shed 3 bases and J shed 4 bases, with 19 bases lying between them. This CDR3 is built from 17 residues. Germline lookup yields CDR1 SNHLY and CDR2 FYNNEI. The CDR3 DNA reads TGTGCCAGCAGTGATTCTACGGGGGGGGCGCTAGGAAACACCATATATTTT. Translation: CASSDSTGGALGNTIYF.

The genes are TRBV6-6 and TRBJ2-4; a weak D match, TRBD1 (5 bases). With 6 bases removed from V and 0 bases from J, the gap between germline ends came to 15 bases. This CDR3 is 16 amino acids long. CDR1 is MNHNY, CDR2 SVGAGI, per germline (reference sequence). The CDR3 DNA reads TGTGCCAGCAGCCTCGGACATAATCTAGCCAAAAACATTCAGTACTTC. Amino acids: CASSLGHNLAKNIQYF.

The chain joins TRBV30 to TRBJ2-5; 13 positions agree with TRBD2. Trimming took 6 bases from V and 5 from J; bases not matched to a gene: 3. The CDR3 has 13 residues. CDR1 and CDR2 from the germline V gene are GTSNPN and SVGIG (reference sequence). The CDR3 sequence: CACQGLAGETQYF. The DNA of the CDR3 is TGTGCCTGTCAGGGACTAGCGGGGGAGACCCAGTACTTC.

V and J are TRBV7-2 and TRBJ1-5, with 10 bases identical to TRBD1. The CDR3 has 15 residues. The J segment lost 4 bases and the V segment lost 6 bases, leaving 6 bases of the junction unmatched. Germline V gives CDR1 SGHTA, CDR2 FQGNSA. This chain's CDR3 is CASRRDRGTNQPQHF. CDR3 nucleotide sequence: TGTGCCAGCAGACGGGACAGGGGTACGAATCAGCCCCAGCATTTT.

V is TRBV9 and J is TRBJ1-4; 10 bases align to TRBD1. Germline V gene lookup returns CDR1 SGDLS and CDR2 YYNGEE. The V segment lost 3 bases and the J segment 8 bases; nucleotides outside the gene matches: 4. This CDR3 spans 14 amino acids. The CDR3 DNA follows: TGTGCCAGCAGCGCCGGGACAGGGGTCGAAAAACTGTTTTTT. Translation gives CASSAGTGVEKLFF. The full variable domain, with the rest looked up from reference TRBV9 and TRBJ1-4, is DSGVTQTPKHLITATGQRVTLRCSPRSGDLSVYWYQQSLDQGLQFLIQYYNGEERAKGNILERFSAQQFPDLHSELNLSSLELGDSALYFCASSAGTGVEKLFFGSGTQLSVL.

V gene TRBV27 combines with J gene TRBJ1-1; possibly TRBD1 for D (6 bases). CDR1 is MNHEY, CDR2 SMNVEV, per germline (reference sequence). Trimming took off 6 bases at V and 5 bases at J, with 22 bases between the two ends. The CDR3 covers 16 residues. Here the CDR3 DNA reads TGTGCCAGCAGGGTTTCCACGGGACACCCATGGACTGAAGCTTTCTTT. As protein: CASRVSTGHPWTEAFF.

V gene TRBV18 combines with J gene TRBJ2-7; 7 bases align to TRBD1. The CDR3 sequence is 13 residues long. Germline V gene sequence: CDR1 KGHSH, CDR2 LQKENI. Trimming removed 6 bases from V and 4 bases from J; junction bases left unmatched: 6. The CDR3 loop reads CASSPGTDYEQYF. The CDR3 bases are TGTGCCAGCTCCCCCGGGACAGATTACGAGCAGTACTTC.

The chain links TRBV6-1 to TRBJ1-2, with D hard to call. Trimming took off 7 bases at V and 4 bases at J, with 16 bases between the two ends. This CDR3 is built from 14 residues. CDR1 MNHNS and CDR2 SASEGT come from the germline V gene. CDR3 DNA: TGTGCCAGCATAGAAGACGGAGCCGGCTATGGCTACACCTTC. It is translated as CASIEDGAGYGYTF.